A single sample is the source of the 11 T cell receptor beta chains below, sequenced in a study of identical twins. TCRdb reprocessed the 5' RACE reads with MiXCR, giving one entry per CDR3 protein. Here the sample spans 700,000 or so distinct CDR3 sequences, over 8.5% being singletons. This sample was shared with a second study, whose subject was yellow fever vaccine responses in identical twins.

The sequencing sample was made of PBMCs. The receptors come from a woman under 30 in good health.

The genes are TRBV10-2 and TRBJ2-1; 8 bases are shared with TRBD2. This CDR3 contains 13 residues. The ends lost 6 bases at V and 9 bases at J; junction bases unmatched: 7. Germline CDR1 and CDR2: WSHSY and SAAADI. CDR3 coding DNA: TGCGCCAGCAGACTTCTGGCGGGGGGTGAGCAGTTCTTC. Translation: CASRLLAGGEQFF.

The gene calls are TRBV19 and TRBJ1-5, with 10 bases that match TRBD1. The germline V gene has CDR1 LNHDA and CDR2 SQIVND (reference sequence). With V trimmed by 5 bases and J by 5 bases, 6 bases remained unmatched. This CDR3 is 15 amino acids long. In nucleotides, the CDR3 is TGTGCCAGTAGTCCAACGGACAGGGGGGATCAGCCCCAGCATTTT. Its protein is CASSPTDRGDQPQHF. Full variable domain (missing parts from reference TRBV19 and TRBJ1-5): DGGITQSPKYLFRKEGQNVTLSCEQNLNHDAMYWYRQDPGQGLRLIYYSQIVNDFQKGDIAEGYSVSREKKESFPLTVTSAQKNPTAFYLCASSPTDRGDQPQHFGDGTRLSIL.

V and J are TRBV4-1 and TRBJ2-3; D gene uncertain. The V end was cut by 0 bases, the J end by 2 bases, with 9 bases between. Germline V gives CDR1 MGHRA, CDR2 YSYEKL. The CDR3 consists of 15 residues. CDR3 in amino acids: CASSQDGQYTDTQYF. For the CDR3, the DNA is TGCGCCAGCAGCCAAGATGGCCAATACACAGATACGCAGTATTTT.

This clonotype has a handful of counts. This chain uses TRBV10-1 with TRBJ2-1, with D uncertain. Trimming stripped 3 bases from V and 2 bases from J, with 8 bases between. This CDR3 comprises 14 residues. Germline CDR1 and CDR2: WNHNN and SYGVQD (reference sequence). CDR3: CASSERAAYNEQFF. CDR3 nucleotide sequence: TGCGCCAGCAGTGAACGGGCAGCCTACAATGAGCAGTTCTTC.

The chain uses TRBV14 and TRBJ1-5; 11 nucleotides line up with TRBD1. The junction had 5 bases not matched to a gene; V was cut back by 0 bases and J by 1 base. The CDR3 is 18 residues long. The V gene's germline CDR1 is SGHDN and CDR2 FVKESK. The CDR3 bases are TGTGCCAGCAGCCAAGACGCGGACAGGGGGCAAAGCAATCAGCCCCAGCATTTT. The encoded protein is CASSQDADRGQSNQPQHF.

In DNA form, the CDR3 reads TGTGCCAGCAGCCTCCGACTAGCGGACCAAGAGACCCAGTACTTC. Its translation is CASSLRLADQETQYF. The rearrangement joins TRBV11-2 to TRBJ2-5; TRBD2 matches at 9 bases. Germline V gene sequence: CDR1 SGHAT, CDR2 FQNNGV. The CDR3 sequence is 15 residues long. V shed 5 bases and J 0 bases; nucleotides not matched to a gene: 4.

The sample holds many counts of this clonotype. The V gene is TRBV5-1, the J gene TRBJ2-7; weak D call: TRBD1 (6 bases). This CDR3 has 14 residues. V dropped 7 bases and J dropped 0 bases, with 14 bases sitting between them. CDR1 is SGHRS, CDR2 YFSETQ, per germline. The CDR3 DNA is TGCGCCAGCCTCAGGGGCTTAAGCTCCTACGAGCAGTACTTC. Residues: CASLRGLSSYEQYF.

This clonotype was observed at least ten times. This chain links TRBV10-3 with TRBJ2-2; possible D gene TRBD1, 5 bases. Germline V lookup: CDR1 ENHRY, CDR2 SYGVKD. V was clipped by 3 bases and J by 5 bases, with 16 bases between them. CDR3 length: 16 residues. The CDR3 is CAISEGAQRGTGELFF. CDR3 coding DNA: TGTGCCATCAGTGAAGGGGCCCAGCGTGGGACCGGGGAGCTGTTTTTT.

This clonotype appeared a few times. The chain's CDR3 is CASSLSAGQQPQHF. The DNA for the CDR3 is TGTGCCAGCAGTTTAAGTGCAGGCCAGCAGCCCCAGCATTTT. The V and J genes are TRBV12-3 or TRBV12-4 and TRBJ1-5; D gene unclear. V lost 2 bases, J lost 7 bases, and 12 bases lay in between. The CDR3 loop spans 14 amino acids.

A few counts support this clonotype. In nucleotides, the CDR3 is TGCAGTGCTTCGACTAGCGGGAATGGAGAGACCCAGTACTTC. Translation: CSASTSGNGETQYF. V gene TRBV20-1 combines with J gene TRBJ2-5; TRBD2 aligns across 11 bases. This CDR3 has 14 residues. Unmatched junction bases numbered 6, after V lost 5 bases and J lost 4 bases. Germline CDR1 reads DFQATT; CDR2 reads SNEGSKA (reference sequence).

This clonotype was detected a few times. This rearrangement joins TRBV29-1 to TRBJ1-1; D not resolved. Germline lookup yields CDR1 SQVTM and CDR2 ANQGSEA. Trimming stripped 7 bases from V and 1 base from J, with 13 bases between. The CDR3 covers 13 residues. Here the CDR3 reads CSAKVAGNTEAFF. CDR3 sequence (DNA): TGCAGCGCCAAAGTGGCAGGGAACACTGAAGCTTTCTTT.